Each of the 9 T cell receptor beta chains below was sequenced from the same sample in a study of blood T cell repertoires in COVID-19. Method: immunoSEQ multiplex PCR; TCRdb's copy keeps in-frame clones and lacks some. This table has some 250,000 clones, 85% to 90% appearing once. Material: peripheral blood. The receptors originated from a woman aged 25 to 39 with COVID-19, enrolled during active disease.

The chain uses TRBV7-6 and TRBJ1-1, with D maybe TRBD1 (5 bases). Between the trimmed V and J ends, which lost 4 bases and 1 base, there was a span of 25 bases. CDR1 is SGHVS, CDR2 FNYEAQ, per germline. The CDR3 covers 19 residues. The CDR3 region has the DNA TGTGCCAGCAGCTCTCTCCCAGGGAAGAATATGGAGTGGAACACTGAAGCTTTCTTT. This gives the protein CASSSLPGKNMEWNTEAFF.

This chain links TRBV10-1 with TRBJ2-5; 9 bases are a match to TRBD2. Germline CDR1 WNHNN, CDR2 SYGVQD (reference sequence). CDR3 length equals 17 residues. V shed 0 bases, J shed 4 bases, and the junction held 9 bases outside the gene matches. CDR3 residues: CASSESLNLAGLETQYF. For the CDR3, the DNA is TGCGCCAGCAGTGAGTCTCTAAATCTAGCGGGGCTAGAGACCCAGTACTTC.

The chain has TRBV5-6 and TRBJ1-2, with a tentative D call TRBD1 (6 bases). V shed 4 bases and J shed 2 bases, with 12 bases lying between them. Germline loops: CDR1 SGHDT, CDR2 YYEEEE. CDR3 size: 14 residues. CDR3: CASSRQEENYGYTF. Here the CDR3 DNA reads TGTGCCAGCAGCCGACAGGAAGAAAACTATGGCTACACCTTC.

The genes are TRBV19 and TRBJ1-1; 8 nucleotides match TRBD1. Looked up from germline, CDR1 is LNHDA and CDR2 is SQIVND (reference sequence). V lost 7 bases to trimming and J lost 7 bases; unmatched junction nucleotides: 8. CDR3 length: 13 amino acids. CDR3 coding DNA: TGTGCCAGTATACAGGGGGGGCTTGGTGAAGCTTTCTTT. This gives the protein CASIQGGLGEAFF.

The chain combines TRBV27 with TRBJ1-1; 9 bases align to TRBD1. Germline trimming cut 2 bases from V and 5 bases from J; bases unmatched to any gene: 3. Germline loops: CDR1 MNHEY, CDR2 SMNVEV (reference sequence). There are 14 residues in the CDR3. The CDR3 nucleotides read TGTGCCAGCAGTTTAGGACAGGGGAGGACTGAAGCTTTCTTT. Its protein is CASSLGQGRTEAFF.

V gene TRBV28 combines with J gene TRBJ2-3, with 13 bases aligning to TRBD2. With 2 bases clipped from V and 5 bases from J, the junction kept 7 bases outside the gene matches. Germline V gene sequence: CDR1 MDHEN, CDR2 SYDVKM. The length of the CDR3 is 17 residues. The CDR3 loop is CASSLGGLAGRQDTQYF. CDR3 bases: TGTGCCAGCAGTTTAGGGGGACTAGCGGGGCGGCAAGATACGCAGTATTTT. Together with reference TRBV28 and TRBJ2-3, the CDR3 gives the full variable domain: DVKVTQSSRYLVKRTGEKVFLECVQDMDHENMFWYRQDPGLGLRLIYFSYDVKMKEKGDIPEGYSVSREKKERFSLILESASTNQTSMYLCASSLGGLAGRQDTQYFGPGTRLTVL.

The chain carries TRBV2 and TRBJ1-2; no clear D. The V gene lost 7 bases and the J gene lost 8 bases, with 14 bases spanning the gap. Per germline, CDR1 SNHLY and CDR2 FYNNEI. The CDR3 consists of 12 residues. The CDR3 reads CASISGGKGYTF. DNA of the CDR3: TGTGCCAGCATTTCGGGAGGGAAAGGCTACACCTTC. Variable domain in full (rest from reference TRBV2 and TRBJ1-2): EPEVTQTPSHQVTQMGQEVILRCVPISNHLYFYWYRQILGQKVEFLVSFYNNEISEKSEIFDDQFSVERPDGSNFTLKIRSTKLEDSAMYFCASISGGKGYTFGSGTRLTVV.

The chain has TRBV7-9 and TRBJ2-2, with 8 bases lining up with TRBD1. The ends lost 4 bases at V and 6 bases at J; junction bases unmatched: 10. Germline-derived CDR1 and CDR2 are SEHNR and FQNEAQ (reference sequence). There are 16 residues in the CDR3. CDR3 sequence (DNA): TGTGCCAGCAGCTGGCGACAGGGGCCAAAGGCCGGGGAGCTGTTTTTT. Residues: CASSWRQGPKAGELFF.

With respect to this clone: This CDR3 is also generated by other DNA sequences in the sample. This chain uses TRBV18 with TRBJ2-7, with 8 bases aligning to TRBD1. The CDR3 length is 14 residues. Trimming removed 2 bases from V and 4 bases from J; junction bases left unmatched: 4. Germline CDR1 reads KGHSH; CDR2 reads LQKENI. In DNA, the CDR3 is TGTGCCAGCTCACCATCCGGACAGGGTTACGAGCAGTACTTC. Its translation: CASSPSGQGYEQYF.